This is a list of T cell receptor beta chains from one sample in a study of identical twins. Via MiXCR, TCRdb re-called the 5' RACE reads, giving one row per CDR3 protein. The sample lists around 220,000 distinct CDR3 sequences, roughly 13% seen once, with around 8.9% in the top ten. Sequencing used memory (CD45RO+) T cells sorted from blood. These receptors were collected from a woman aged 18-35 years in good health. Both conserved end residues are trimmed from each CDR3. The order of the fields is J gene, V gene, D gene, CDR3 protein. D genes are given only for firm matches.

TRBJ2-3,TRBV20-1,NA,SARDLRGRNTQY
TRBJ2-1,TRBV20-1,TRBD2,SAKHGLGNEQF
TRBJ2-7,TRBV5-1,TRBD1,ASSLGPTGTGTYEQY
TRBJ2-1,TRBV27,NA,ASSLTARGEQF
TRBJ1-1,TRBV5-1,NA,ASSLAQSVNTEAF
TRBJ2-1,TRBV12-3/TRBV12-4,TRBD2,ASSRGVGLAGVLVRDEQF
TRBJ1-3,TRBV25-1,NA,ASLSGGNTIY
TRBJ2-5,TRBV5-1,NA,ASSLGAGAGETQY
TRBJ2-3,TRBV4-2,NA,ASSQGQTSDTQY
TRBJ2-1,TRBV9,NA,ASSVDRDEQF
TRBJ2-2,TRBV7-9,NA,ASSLSLDANTGELF
TRBJ2-7,TRBV9,NA,ASSGTLPPFEQY
TRBJ1-6,TRBV5-1,NA,ASSLAWQGNSPLH
TRBJ2-7,TRBV27,TRBD2,ASSRQTSGRGYEQY
TRBJ2-1,TRBV6-2/TRBV6-3,NA,ASSYPPVGVYEQF
TRBJ2-2,TRBV10-1,TRBD2,ASSESLPPGLAQNTGELF
TRBJ1-4,TRBV6-1,NA,ASSGGQSTNEKLF